These 2 T cell receptor beta chains came from one sample sequenced in a study of ipilimumab plus nivolumab after autologous stem cell transplantation. Clones were read by immunoSEQ multiplex PCR, and TCRdb kept only the in-frame ones, dropping some. The sample holds over 10,000 clones, approximately 70% seen once. The sample was PBMCs, taken in a trial of ipilimumab plus nivolumab as post-transplant consolidation. These receptors came from a male donor with diffuse large B-cell lymphoma.

The chain has TRBV18 and TRBJ1-4; D gene unclear. The CDR3 contains 13 residues. Trimming removed 2 bases from V and 8 bases from J, with 9 bases in between. CDR1 is KGHSH, CDR2 LQKENI, per germline. The CDR3 loop is CASSPGIEEKLFF. The CDR3 DNA reads as TGTGCCAGCTCACCAGGGATTGAAGAAAAACTGTTTTTT.

This clone was observed once. The rearrangement joins TRBV7-3 to TRBJ2-3; possibly TRBD2 for D (5 bases). The CDR3 extends over 13 amino acids. From germline, CDR1 is SGHTA and CDR2 FQGTGA. Between the trimmed V and J ends, which lost 2 bases and 6 bases, there was a span of 9 bases. The CDR3 spells CASSLYGSDTQYF. The CDR3 DNA reads TGTGCCAGCAGCTTATATGGGAGTGATACGCAGTATTTT.